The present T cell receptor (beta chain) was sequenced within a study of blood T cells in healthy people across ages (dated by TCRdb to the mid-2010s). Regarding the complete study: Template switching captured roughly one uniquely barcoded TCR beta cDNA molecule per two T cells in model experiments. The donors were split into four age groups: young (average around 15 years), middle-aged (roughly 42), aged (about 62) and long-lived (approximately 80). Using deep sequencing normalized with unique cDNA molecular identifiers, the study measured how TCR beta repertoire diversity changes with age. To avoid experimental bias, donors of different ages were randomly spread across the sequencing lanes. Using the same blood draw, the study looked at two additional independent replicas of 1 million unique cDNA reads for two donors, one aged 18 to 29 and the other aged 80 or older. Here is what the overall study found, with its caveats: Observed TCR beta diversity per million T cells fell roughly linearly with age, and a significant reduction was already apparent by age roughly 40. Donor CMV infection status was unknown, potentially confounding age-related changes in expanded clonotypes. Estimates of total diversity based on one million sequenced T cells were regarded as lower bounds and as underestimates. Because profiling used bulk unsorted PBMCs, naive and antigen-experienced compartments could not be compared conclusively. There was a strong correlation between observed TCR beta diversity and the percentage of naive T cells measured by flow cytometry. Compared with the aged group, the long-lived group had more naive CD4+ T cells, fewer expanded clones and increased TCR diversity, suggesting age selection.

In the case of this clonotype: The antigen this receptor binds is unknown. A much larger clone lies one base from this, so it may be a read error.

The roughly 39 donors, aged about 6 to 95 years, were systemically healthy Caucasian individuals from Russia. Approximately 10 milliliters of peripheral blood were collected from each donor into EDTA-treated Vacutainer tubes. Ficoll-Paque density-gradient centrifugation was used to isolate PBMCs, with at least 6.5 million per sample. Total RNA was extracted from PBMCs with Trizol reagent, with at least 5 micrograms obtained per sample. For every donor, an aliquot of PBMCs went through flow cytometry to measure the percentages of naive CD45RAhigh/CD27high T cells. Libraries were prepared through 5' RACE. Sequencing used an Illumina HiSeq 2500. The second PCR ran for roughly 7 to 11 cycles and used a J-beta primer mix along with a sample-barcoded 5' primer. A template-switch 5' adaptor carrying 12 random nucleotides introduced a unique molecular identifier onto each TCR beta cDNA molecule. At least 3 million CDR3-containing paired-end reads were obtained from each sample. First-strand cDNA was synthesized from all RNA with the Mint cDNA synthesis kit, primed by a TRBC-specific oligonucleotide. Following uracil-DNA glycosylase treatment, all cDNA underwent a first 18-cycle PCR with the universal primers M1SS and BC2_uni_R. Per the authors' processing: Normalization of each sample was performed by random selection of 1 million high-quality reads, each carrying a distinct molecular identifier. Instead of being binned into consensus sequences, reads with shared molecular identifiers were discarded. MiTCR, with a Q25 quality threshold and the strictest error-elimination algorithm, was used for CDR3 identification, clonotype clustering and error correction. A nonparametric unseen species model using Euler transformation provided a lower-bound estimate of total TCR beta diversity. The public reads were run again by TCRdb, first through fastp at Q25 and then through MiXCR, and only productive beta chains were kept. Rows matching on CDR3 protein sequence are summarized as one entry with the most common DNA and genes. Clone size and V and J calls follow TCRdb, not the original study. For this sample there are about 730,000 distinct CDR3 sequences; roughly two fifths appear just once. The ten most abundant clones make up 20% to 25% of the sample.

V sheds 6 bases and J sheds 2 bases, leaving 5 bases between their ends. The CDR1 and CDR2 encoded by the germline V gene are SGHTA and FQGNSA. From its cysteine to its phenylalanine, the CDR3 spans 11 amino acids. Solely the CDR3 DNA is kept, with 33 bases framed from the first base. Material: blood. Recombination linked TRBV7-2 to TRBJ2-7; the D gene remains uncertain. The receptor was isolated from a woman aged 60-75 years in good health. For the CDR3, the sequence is CASRQTYEQYF. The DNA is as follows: TGTGCCAGCAGACAAACCTACGAGCAGTACTTC. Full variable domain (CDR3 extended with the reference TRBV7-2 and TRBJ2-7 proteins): GAGVSQSPSNKVTEKGKDVELRCDPISGHTALYWYRQSLGQGLEFLIYFQGNSAPDKSGLPSDRFSAERTGGSVSTLTIQRTQQEDSAVYLCASRQTYEQYFGPGTRLTVT.